The clone carrying this TCR beta chain appeared many times. Its antigen is unknown. This sample stems from a study of breast tumors, draining lymph nodes, adjacent tissues. The study's findings and limits: Tumor T cell lymph node origin was a supported hypothesis, not proven.

Germline V gene data show CDR1 as MNHNY and CDR2 as SVGAGI (reference sequence). CDR3 length: 16 residues. V lost 4 bases, J lost 2 bases, and 5 bases stayed unmatched. From the multiplex PCR reads, TCRdb called clonotypes with MiXCR, one entry per CDR3 protein. The sample lists some 21,000 distinct CDR3 sequences, roughly 50% occurring once. This clonotype was obtained from a female donor with breast cancer. Some clones in this sample may be carry-over from other donors' samples. What was sequenced was breast tumor tissue. The rearrangement uses TRBV6-6 and TRBJ2-3; 11 bases fit TRBD1. The CDR3 here is CASSSTDRGHTDTQYF. The CDR3 DNA follows: TGTGCCAGCAGTTCCACGGACAGGGGGCACACAGATACGCAGTATTTT.